These 9 T cell receptor beta chains share one sample of origin, sequenced in a study. TCRdb re-called the 5' RACE reads through MiXCR, storing one row per CDR3 protein. The data hold roughly 50,000 distinct CDR3 sequences, with more than 15% observed a single time. The sample was naive CD4+ T cells sorted from blood. Subset denoted: naive CD4+ T cells, CD4+CD45RA+CD25-. These receptors came from a female donor with breast cancer.

The genes are TRBV7-7 and TRBJ2-7; the match to TRBD1 covers 10 bases. V gave up 5 bases and J gave up 2 bases; unmatched junction bases: 6. Germline CDR1 reads SSHAT; CDR2 reads FNYEAQ (reference sequence). The CDR3 is made up of 15 amino acids. CDR3 in amino acids: CASSLRDRGPYEQYF. The CDR3 DNA is TGTGCCAGCAGCCTCCGGGACAGGGGTCCCTACGAGCAGTACTTC.

The CDR3 here is CASTPLIAGANTEAFF. The CDR3 DNA reads as TGTGCCAGCACCCCCTTAATCGCAGGGGCGAACACTGAAGCTTTCTTT. This chain connects TRBV6-2 or TRBV6-3 to TRBJ1-1; the D gene is possibly TRBD1 (6 bases). In germline, CDR1 is MNHEY, CDR2 SVGEGT. V was shortened by 7 bases and J by 1 base, with 19 bases between the two germline ends. CDR3 length equals 16 residues.

This clonotype showed up just a few times. The V gene is TRBV5-5, the J gene TRBJ1-3; D unclear. Germline loops: CDR1 SGHKS, CDR2 YYEKEE (reference sequence). V was shortened by 0 bases and J by 5 bases, with 12 bases between the two germline ends. CDR3 size: 15 residues. The CDR3 here is CASSLANKGRNTIYF. The CDR3 coding sequence is TGTGCCAGCAGCTTGGCGAATAAGGGTCGAAACACCATATATTTT.

Within the sample, this clonotype is medium-sized. This chain connects TRBV7-9 to TRBJ1-4; no clear D gene. The CDR3 length is 13 residues. CDR1 and CDR2 from the germline V gene are SEHNR and FQNEAQ (reference sequence). Trimming removed 7 bases at V and 0 bases at J, with 6 bases between. CDR3 protein: CASTASTNEKLFF. The CDR3 DNA reads as TGTGCCAGCACAGCATCAACTAATGAAAAACTGTTTTTT.

As regards this clonotype: A read error may explain this, as a much larger clone is one base away. As the CDR3 is not closed by the conserved phenylalanine or tryptophan, this likely results from a read error. The chain carries TRBV29-1 and TRBJ1-2, with D possibly matching TRBD1 (6 bases). Germline CDR1 and CDR2: SQVTM and ANQGSEA. The CDR3 has 13 residues. The V end was cut by 0 bases, the J end by 7 bases, with 12 bases between. The CDR3 region has the DNA TGCAGCGTTGAAGATAAGGGGGTCCGTGGCTACACCTAC. Its protein product is CSVEDKGVRGYTY.

The CDR3 spells CASTSRAYEQYF. CDR3 DNA: TGTGCCAGCACTTCTAGGGCCTACGAGCAGTACTTC. This chain joins TRBV28 and TRBJ2-7; no firm D call. V was trimmed by 7 bases and J by 2 bases, leaving 9 bases between them. Germline values: CDR1 MDHEN, CDR2 SYDVKM. The CDR3 totals 12 residues.

Many counts were recorded for this clonotype. The CDR3 reads CASSSGTSYEQYF. CDR3 nucleotides: TGCGCCAGCAGCTCGGGTACATCCTACGAGCAGTACTTC. This chain links TRBV5-1 with TRBJ2-7; D is uncertain. V was clipped by 3 bases and J by 1 base, with 8 bases between them. The CDR3 covers 13 residues. Germline V CDR1 and CDR2: SGHRS, YFSETQ.

This clonotype was recorded a few times. In nucleotides, the CDR3 is TGCGCCAGCAGCCAATTACAGGGGAAAAACATTCAGTACTTC. Residues: CASSQLQGKNIQYF. This chain uses TRBV4-1 with TRBJ2-4; 7 bases fit TRBD1. Unmatched junction bases numbered 2, after V lost 2 bases and J lost 4 bases. The germline V gene has CDR1 MGHRA and CDR2 YSYEKL. This CDR3 is built from 14 residues.

This clonotype came up a few times. The V call is TRBV5-1, the J call TRBJ2-5; D is uncertain. Germline CDR1 is SGHRS and CDR2 is YFSETQ. The CDR3 sequence is 14 residues long. Trimming removed 1 base at V and 3 bases at J, with 10 bases between. CDR3 protein: CASSLNGGEETQYF. The CDR3, as DNA: TGCGCCAGCAGCTTGAATGGTGGGGAAGAGACCCAGTACTTC.